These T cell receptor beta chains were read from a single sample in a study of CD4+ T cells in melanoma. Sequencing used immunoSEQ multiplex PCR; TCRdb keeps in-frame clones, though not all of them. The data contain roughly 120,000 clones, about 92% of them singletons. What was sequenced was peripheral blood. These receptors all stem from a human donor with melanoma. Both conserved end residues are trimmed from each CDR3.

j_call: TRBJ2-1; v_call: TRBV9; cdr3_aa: ASSGGAGGEQF
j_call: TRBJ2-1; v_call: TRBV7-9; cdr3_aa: ASSRKDRGNEQF
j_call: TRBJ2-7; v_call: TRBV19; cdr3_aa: ASSTPDRGYVQY
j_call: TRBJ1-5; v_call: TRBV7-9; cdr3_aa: ASSLTGDNQPQH
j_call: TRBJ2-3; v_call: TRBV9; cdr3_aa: ASSVVGLGYSDTQY
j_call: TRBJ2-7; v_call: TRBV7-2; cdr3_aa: ASSVRGGYEQY
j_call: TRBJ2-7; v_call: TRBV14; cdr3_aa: ASSSPGRIREQY
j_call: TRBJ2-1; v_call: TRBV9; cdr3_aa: ASSVAGTGLVEQF
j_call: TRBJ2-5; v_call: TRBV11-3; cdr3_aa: ASSTRTGGQETQY
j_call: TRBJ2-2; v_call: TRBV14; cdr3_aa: ASSQLQLNTGELF
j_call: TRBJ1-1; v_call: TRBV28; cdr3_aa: ASSLGDRGLKWTEAF
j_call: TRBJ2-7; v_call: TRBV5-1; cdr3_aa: ASSREGTAEQY
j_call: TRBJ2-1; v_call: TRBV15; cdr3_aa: ATSSSGTSNEQF
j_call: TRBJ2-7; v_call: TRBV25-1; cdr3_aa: ASSDNGKGYEQY
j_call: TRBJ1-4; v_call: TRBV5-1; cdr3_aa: ASSLGGTGDEKLF
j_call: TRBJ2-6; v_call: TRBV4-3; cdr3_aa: ASSQHSAGANVLT
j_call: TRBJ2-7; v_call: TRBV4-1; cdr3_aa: ASSQQDRGFFSEQY
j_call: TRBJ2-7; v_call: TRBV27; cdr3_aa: ASTHRTSGEQY
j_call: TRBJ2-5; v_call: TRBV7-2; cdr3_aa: ASSSGNPGETQY
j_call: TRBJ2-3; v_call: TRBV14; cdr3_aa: ASSQVEADTQY
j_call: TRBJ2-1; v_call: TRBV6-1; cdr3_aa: ASSPSGLAGLEQF
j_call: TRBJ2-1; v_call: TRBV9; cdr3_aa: ASSAQGASSYNEQF
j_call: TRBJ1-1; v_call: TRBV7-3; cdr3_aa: ASSSGQNTEAF
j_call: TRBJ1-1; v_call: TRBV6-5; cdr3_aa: ASIRGTRAF
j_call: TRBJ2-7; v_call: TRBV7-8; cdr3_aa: ASRPSSGGDYEQY
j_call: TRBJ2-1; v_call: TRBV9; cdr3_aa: ASSTSGVYNEQF
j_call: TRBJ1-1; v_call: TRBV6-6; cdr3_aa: ASSYFAGAF
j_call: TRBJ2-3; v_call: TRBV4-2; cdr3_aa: ASSQEGSSTDTQY
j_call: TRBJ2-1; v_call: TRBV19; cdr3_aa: ASSIGQALYNEQF
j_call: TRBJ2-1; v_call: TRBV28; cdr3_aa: ASSLAEEFYNEQF
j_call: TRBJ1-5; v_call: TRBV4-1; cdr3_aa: ASSQEGAQPQH
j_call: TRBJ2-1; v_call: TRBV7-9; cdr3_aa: ASSRGQGRDNEQF
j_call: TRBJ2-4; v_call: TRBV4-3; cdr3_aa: ASSQVRGLNIQY
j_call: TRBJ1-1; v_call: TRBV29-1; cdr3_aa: SAIVWGREFEAF
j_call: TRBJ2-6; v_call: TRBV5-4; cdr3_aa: ASSSGPPSGANVLT
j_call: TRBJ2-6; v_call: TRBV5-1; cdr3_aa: ASSLDRAGANVLT
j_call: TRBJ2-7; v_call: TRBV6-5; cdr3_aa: ASTGQGSYEQY
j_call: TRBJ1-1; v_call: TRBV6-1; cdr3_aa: ASSEGATNTEAF
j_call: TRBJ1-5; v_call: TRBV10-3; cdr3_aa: AIWGGLYQPQH
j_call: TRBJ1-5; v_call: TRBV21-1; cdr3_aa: ASTSPQAESTRLLSSNQPQH
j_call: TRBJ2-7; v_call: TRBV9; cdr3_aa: ASSVRSRQGANEQY
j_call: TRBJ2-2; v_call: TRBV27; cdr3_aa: ASGLAGGLQSGELF
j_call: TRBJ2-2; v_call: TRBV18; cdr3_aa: ASSPPSSGELF
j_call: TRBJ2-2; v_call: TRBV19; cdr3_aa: ASQGGRGYTGELF
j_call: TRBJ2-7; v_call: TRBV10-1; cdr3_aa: ASRLRDRGTYEQY
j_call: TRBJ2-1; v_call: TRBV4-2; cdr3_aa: ASSHQGQGPYNEQF
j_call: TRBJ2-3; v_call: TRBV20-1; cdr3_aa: ATSTDTQY
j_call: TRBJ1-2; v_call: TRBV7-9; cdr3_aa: ASSPGTGTHYGYT